This TCR beta chain was obtained from a study of shared clonotypes between healthy human individuals. The unsorted samples took some 90 million PBMCs to get genomic DNA. The CDR3 is 14 residues long. Trimming took off 2 bases at V and 3 bases at J, with 9 bases between the two ends. Per the germline V gene, CDR1 is SGHTA and CDR2 is FQGNSA. Data came from immunoSEQ multiplex PCR; TCRdb stores just in-frame clones and leaves some out. Of around 95,000 clones in the sample, roughly half were seen once. This clone was observed a few times. This sequence originates from a woman aged 40 to 50 in good health. Some clones in this sample may be carry-over from other donors' samples. Sequencing was performed on PBMCs. V gene TRBV7-2 combines with J gene TRBJ2-3; D uncertain. CDR3 in DNA: TGTGCCAGCAGCTTATCCCGGCAGACAGATACGCAGTATTTT. Translating gives CASSLSRQTDTQYF.